The clone carrying this T cell receptor (beta chain) was counted at least ten times. Its target is not known. TCRdb used MiXCR to reprocess the reads, holding one entry per CDR3 protein. The sample lists about 200,000 distinct CDR3 sequences; roughly 9.8% were seen once. The data belong to a study of T cell repertoires in cytomegalovirus infection. The overall study: Public TCR beta signatures indicated both CMV infection and matching HLA type.

J gave up 7 bases and V 4 bases, and 3 bases lay outside the gene matches. The CDR3 totals 15 residues. CDR1 and CDR2 from the germline V gene are MRHNA and SNTAGT. Study results and caveats: CMV-specific TCR beta clonotypes restricted by HLA-C dominated the ex vivo response. People with CMV and the relevant HLA were identified by cumulative public TCR beta family frequency.

The clonotype originates from a human donor in good health (CMV status not recorded). Some clones in this sample may be carry-over from other donors' samples. This chain links TRBV6-4 with TRBJ2-1; 14 nucleotides agree with TRBD2. The material sequenced was PBMCs. The CDR3 reads CASSVGTSGSNEQFF. As DNA, the CDR3 is TGTGCCAGCAGTGTCGGGACTAGCGGGAGTAATGAGCAGTTCTTC.